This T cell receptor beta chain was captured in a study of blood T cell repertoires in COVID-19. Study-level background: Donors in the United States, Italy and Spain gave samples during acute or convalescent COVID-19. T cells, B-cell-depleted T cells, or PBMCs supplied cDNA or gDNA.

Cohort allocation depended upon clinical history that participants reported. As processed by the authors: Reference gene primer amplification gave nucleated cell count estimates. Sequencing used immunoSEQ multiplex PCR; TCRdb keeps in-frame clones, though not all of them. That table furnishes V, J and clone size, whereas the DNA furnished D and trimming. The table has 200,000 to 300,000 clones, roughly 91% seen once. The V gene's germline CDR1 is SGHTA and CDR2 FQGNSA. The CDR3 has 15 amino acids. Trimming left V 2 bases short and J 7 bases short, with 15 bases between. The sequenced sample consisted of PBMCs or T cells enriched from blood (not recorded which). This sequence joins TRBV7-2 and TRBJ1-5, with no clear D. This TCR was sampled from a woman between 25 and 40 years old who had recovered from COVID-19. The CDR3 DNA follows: TGTGCCAGCAGCTTACCCACCTCCGGGGTCCAGCCCCAGCATTTT. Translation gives CASSLPTSGVQPQHF.